One sample yielded the 29 T cell receptor beta chains listed below, sequenced in a study of CD8 T cells in Susac syndrome. The RNA input was roughly 0.45 to 1 ug, and it was reverse transcribed with random hexamers. In TCRdb, the immunoSEQ multiplex PCR reads were re-called with MiXCR into one record per CDR3 protein. In the table there are roughly 300,000 distinct CDR3 sequences, around 83% of which are singletons. The sample consisted of CD8+ T cells from PBMCs. These receptors all stem from a human donor with multiple sclerosis.

This chain links TRBV9 with TRBJ2-1, with D possibly matching TRBD1 (6 bases). V lost 0 bases to trimming and J lost 7 bases, with 8 bases between them. Germline loops: CDR1 SGDLS, CDR2 YYNGEE. This CDR3 has 13 residues. The CDR3 loop reads CASSVARGNEQFF. The CDR3 DNA is TGTGCCAGCAGCGTAGCTAGGGGGAATGAGCAGTTCTTC.

The V call is TRBV6-5, the J call TRBJ2-3, with 7 bases lining up with TRBD2. Looked up from germline, CDR1 is MNHEY and CDR2 is SVGAGI. The length of the CDR3 is 16 residues. V gave up 2 bases and J gave up 4 bases; unmatched junction bases: 9. The CDR3 loop is CASSYGGEDLPDTQYF. CDR3 sequence (DNA): TGTGCCAGCAGTTACGGGGGGGAGGATTTGCCAGATACGCAGTATTTT.

This chain uses TRBV23-1 with TRBJ2-7; 12 nucleotides match TRBD2. TRBV23-1 is known as an ORF, though its function is uncertain. This CDR3 comprises 16 residues. J lost 0 bases, V lost 3 bases, and 3 bases had no gene match. CDR3: CASSQQTSGSSYEQYF. CDR3 nucleotide sequence: TGCGCCAGCAGTCAGCAGACTAGCGGGAGCTCCTACGAGCAGTACTTC.

CDR3 residues: CASPETSGRNGEVEQYF. Here the CDR3 DNA reads TGTGCCAGCCCAGAGACTAGCGGGAGGAATGGGGAAGTCGAGCAGTACTTC. The rearrangement joins TRBV11-2 to TRBJ2-7, with 13 positions matching TRBD2. Per germline, CDR1 SGHAT and CDR2 FQNNGV. V lost 8 bases to trimming and J lost 6 bases; unmatched junction nucleotides: 16. The CDR3 sequence is 17 residues long. Variable domain in full (rest from reference TRBV11-2 and TRBJ2-7): EAGVAQSPRYKIIEKRQSVAFWCNPISGHATLYWYQQILGQGPKLLIQFQNNGVVDDSQLPKDRFSAERLKGVDSTLKIQPAKLEDSAVYLCASPETSGRNGEVEQYFGPGTRLTVT.

This rearrangement joins TRBV6-6 to TRBJ2-7; D uncertain. This CDR3 comprises 12 residues. With 4 bases removed from V and 4 bases from J, the gap between germline ends came to 8 bases. CDR1 and CDR2 (germline): MNHNY, SVGAGI (reference sequence). Here the CDR3 reads CASSLEAYEQYF. In DNA form, the CDR3 reads TGTGCCAGCAGTTTAGAGGCTTACGAGCAGTACTTC.

The chain recombines TRBV10-3 with TRBJ2-3; no clear D. The CDR3 contains 14 residues. Per the germline V gene, CDR1 is ENHRY and CDR2 is SYGVKD. V was trimmed by 4 bases and J by 4 bases, leaving 12 bases between them. The CDR3 reads CAISGSPAPDTQYF. The CDR3 region has the DNA TGTGCCATCAGTGGGTCGCCAGCCCCAGATACGCAGTATTTT.

V and J are TRBV27 and TRBJ2-7, with 8 bases lining up with TRBD2. The trim removed 3 bases at V and 1 base at J, leaving 8 bases unmatched. The CDR3 totals 16 residues. Germline assignment: CDR1 MNHEY and CDR2 SMNVEV (reference sequence). The CDR3 region is CASSFGGLGQSYEQYF. As DNA, the CDR3 is TGTGCCAGCAGTTTCGGGGGACTAGGGCAGTCCTACGAGCAGTACTTC.

The chain combines TRBV27 with TRBJ2-2; D is perhaps TRBD2 (6 bases). V lost 1 base, J lost 1 base, and 13 bases lay in between. The V gene's germline CDR1 is MNHEY and CDR2 SMNVEV (reference sequence). The CDR3 totals 17 residues. Here the CDR3 DNA reads TGTGCCAGCAGTTTATACGCAAGCGGGCGGAACACCGGGGAGCTGTTTTTT. Encoded protein: CASSLYASGRNTGELFF.

The chain combines TRBV29-1 with TRBJ2-7; a weak D match, TRBD2 (5 bases). Germline V gives CDR1 SQVTM, CDR2 ANQGSEA. V shed 5 bases and J shed 4 bases, with 12 bases lying between them. The CDR3 runs 12 residues. This CDR3 is CSVMPGDYEQYF. Here the CDR3 DNA reads TGCAGCGTTATGCCCGGGGATTACGAGCAGTACTTC.

The chain has TRBV9 and TRBJ2-2, with D perhaps TRBD1 or TRBD2 (5 bases each). This CDR3 has 19 residues. Trimming took off 3 bases at V and 2 bases at J, with 23 bases between the two ends. Germline CDR1 is SGDLS and CDR2 is YYNGEE. The CDR3 DNA reads TGTGCCAGCAGCGGCGGAGAATCGGGGTCGACAGCCAACACCGGGGAGCTGTTTTTT. Translation gives CASSGGESGSTANTGELFF.

This chain links TRBV6-5 with TRBJ2-7; no firm D call. Germline values: CDR1 MNHEY, CDR2 SVGAGI. V was cut by 3 bases and J by 2 bases, with 8 bases left in between. The length of the CDR3 is 13 residues. For the CDR3, the DNA is TGTGCCAGCAGTTATTCCGAACCCTACGAGCAGTACTTC. Translated: CASSYSEPYEQYF.

The gene calls are TRBV19 and TRBJ1-1; TRBD1 might be the D (6 bases). CDR3 length: 17 residues. V was shortened by 3 bases and J by 0 bases, with 17 bases between the two germline ends. Germline V gives CDR1 LNHDA, CDR2 SQIVND (reference sequence). The CDR3 bases are TGTGCCAGTAGTATTGTCGGGGGGCAATGGATGAACACTGAAGCTTTCTTT. It encodes CASSIVGGQWMNTEAFF.

This clonotype was seen a handful of times. The chain recombines TRBV6-6 with TRBJ2-7; 7 positions match TRBD1. This CDR3 has 14 residues. Germline loops: CDR1 MNHNY, CDR2 SVGAGI (reference sequence). The junction had 2 bases not matched to a gene; V was cut back by 3 bases and J by 0 bases. The CDR3 region is CASSYRDSSYEQYF. The CDR3, as DNA: TGTGCCAGCAGTTATCGGGACAGCTCCTACGAGCAGTACTTC.

The chain joins TRBV14 to TRBJ2-3; D uncertain. The CDR3 totals 14 residues. Trimming pared 1 base from V and 3 bases from J, leaving 8 bases between. Per germline, CDR1 SGHDN and CDR2 FVKESK. The CDR3 DNA is TGTGCCAGCAGCCAAGCTTTAAGGACAGATACGCAGTATTTT. Encoded protein: CASSQALRTDTQYF. The complete variable domain, with remaining parts taken from reference TRBV14 and TRBJ2-3, reads EAGVTQFPSHSVIEKGQTVTLRCDPISGHDNLYWYRRVMGKEIKFLLHFVKESKQDESGMPNNRFLAERTGGTYSTLKVQPAELEDSGVYFCASSQALRTDTQYFGPGTRLTVL.

The genes are TRBV29-1 and TRBJ2-5; 7 positions match TRBD2. CDR3 size: 13 residues. CDR1 and CDR2 (germline): SQVTM, ANQGSEA. Trimming took 3 bases from V and 2 from J; bases not matched to a gene: 3. The DNA for the CDR3 is TGCAGCGTTGAGGCTAGCGGACAAGAGACCCAGTACTTC. Protein: CSVEASGQETQYF.

This chain links TRBV30 with TRBJ1-6; D is perhaps TRBD1 (5 bases). V lost 1 base, J lost 9 bases, and 16 bases lay in between. The CDR3 extends over 15 amino acids. Germline V CDR1 and CDR2: GTSNPN, SVGIG (reference sequence). CDR3 loop: CAWSARRGRGSPLHF. The CDR3 DNA reads as TGTGCCTGGAGTGCCCGGAGGGGTAGGGGTTCACCCCTCCACTTT.

The rearrangement joins TRBV10-3 to TRBJ2-7; TRBD2 matches 10 bases. The CDR3 sequence is 16 residues long. Trimming at V came to 4 bases and at J to 2 bases, leaving 8 bases not matched to a gene. CDR1 and CDR2 from the germline V gene are ENHRY and SYGVKD. As DNA, the CDR3 is TGTGCCATCAGTGGGACTAGCGGAGTTCGAACCTACGAGCAGTACTTC. This sequence encodes CAISGTSGVRTYEQYF.

Here the CDR3 reads CSAVGGQNYEQYF. The CDR3 coding sequence is TGCAGCGCAGTGGGGGGGCAAAACTACGAGCAGTACTTC. The gene calls are TRBV29-1 and TRBJ2-7; D may be TRBD2 (7 bases). The CDR3 sequence is 13 residues long. V was clipped by 7 bases and J by 3 bases, with 16 bases between them. The germline CDR1 and CDR2 sequences are SQVTM and ANQGSEA.

The V and J genes are TRBV6-1 and TRBJ2-1, with 10 bases identical to TRBD2. The CDR3 has 15 amino acids. Germline assignment: CDR1 MNHNS and CDR2 SASEGT. V shed 6 bases and J 7 bases; nucleotides not matched to a gene: 9. CDR3 in amino acids: CASRSTSGEKNEQFF. The DNA of the CDR3 is TGTGCCAGCAGGTCCACTAGCGGGGAAAAGAATGAGCAGTTCTTC.

The chain has TRBV27 and TRBJ1-6; D gene unclear. The CDR3 has 12 residues. Trimming took off 7 bases at V and 13 bases at J, with 14 bases between the two ends. Germline V gene sequence: CDR1 MNHEY, CDR2 SMNVEV (reference sequence). For the CDR3, the DNA is TGTGCCAGCACCAAGGGAGCACGGCCCCTCCACTTT. Translating gives CASTKGARPLHF.

This chain connects TRBV9 to TRBJ2-6; 8 positions agree with TRBD1. Germline V gives CDR1 SGDLS, CDR2 YYNGEE. Losses at the gene ends were 0 bases for V and 0 bases for J; bases not matched to a gene: 8. The CDR3 has 19 residues. CDR3 amino acids: CASSVGGQDHLSGANVLTF. The CDR3 DNA follows: TGTGCCAGCAGCGTAGGGGGACAGGACCACCTCTCTGGGGCCAACGTCCTGACTTTC. Based on the CDR3 plus reference TRBV9 and TRBJ2-6, the full variable domain is DSGVTQTPKHLITATGQRVTLRCSPRSGDLSVYWYQQSLDQGLQFLIQYYNGEERAKGNILERFSAQQFPDLHSELNLSSLELGDSALYFCASSVGGQDHLSGANVLTFGAGSRLTVL.

J is TRBJ2-7 and V is TRBV28; a weak D match, TRBD1 (6 bases). CDR3 length: 16 residues. With 5 bases removed from V and 1 base from J, the gap between germline ends came to 18 bases. Germline loops: CDR1 MDHEN, CDR2 SYDVKM. The CDR3 DNA is TGTGCCAGCAGTCTGGTATCAGGGGATTTATCCTACGAGCAGTACTTC. It translates to CASSLVSGDLSYEQYF.

The chain combines TRBV4-2 with TRBJ2-3, with 12 positions matching TRBD2. The CDR3 has 16 amino acids. The junction had 5 bases not matched to a gene; V was cut back by 3 bases and J by 4 bases. The V gene's germline CDR1 is LGHNA and CDR2 YNFKEQ. For the CDR3, the DNA is TGTGCCAGCAGCCACCTAGCGGGAGGGCCTCCAGATACGCAGTATTTT. Translating it yields CASSHLAGGPPDTQYF.

The gene calls are TRBV5-1 and TRBJ2-3; TRBD1 agrees at 7 bases. Trimming cost V 3 bases and J 1 base; bases outside gene matches: 14. The CDR3 consists of 18 residues. Germline V CDR1 and CDR2: SGHRS, YFSETQ. The DNA for the CDR3 is TGCGCCAGCAGCTACCAGGCCTTCGCAGGGGGACGCACAGATACGCAGTATTTT. It is translated as CASSYQAFAGGRTDTQYF.

J is TRBJ1-3 and V is TRBV2; the D gene is possibly TRBD1 (6 bases). Germline V lookup: CDR1 SNHLY, CDR2 FYNNEI. The CDR3 sequence is 15 residues long. With 1 base removed from V and 2 bases from J, the gap between germline ends came to 9 bases. The DNA of the CDR3 is TGTGCCAGCAGTGAAGGGGCAGGGGCTGGAAACACCATATATTTT. Its translation is CASSEGAGAGNTIYF.

This clonotype was detected once. The chain carries TRBV7-8 and TRBJ1-2; TRBD1 matches at 8 bases. The CDR3 totals 16 residues. Germline V gene lookup returns CDR1 SGHVS and CDR2 FQNEAQ. Trimming removed 1 base from V and 6 bases from J; junction bases left unmatched: 10. CDR3 sequence reads: CASSLGRTGLLDGYTF. CDR3 nucleotides: TGTGCCAGCAGCTTAGGCCGGACAGGGCTTCTCGATGGCTACACCTTC.

In its sample, this clonotype was seen a few times. The chain is built from TRBV5-1 and TRBJ2-7; a weak D match, TRBD2 (6 bases). The CDR3 runs 15 residues. Trimming left V 0 bases short and J 6 bases short, with 16 bases between. Germline V gene data show CDR1 as SGHRS and CDR2 as YFSETQ. The CDR3 nucleotides read TGCGCCAGCAGCTTGGAGGGGACTCTCATGCTCGAGCAGTACTTC. Its protein product is CASSLEGTLMLEQYF.

V is TRBV6-1 and J is TRBJ2-5; D perhaps matches TRBD1 (7 bases). Per the germline V gene, CDR1 is MNHNS and CDR2 is SASEGT. The CDR3 extends over 16 amino acids. V was cut by 4 bases and J by 5 bases, with 20 bases left in between. The CDR3 DNA follows: TGTGCCAGCAGTGGAGGGTTAACCAGGGGGGCCGAGACCCAGTACTTC. Its protein product is CASSGGLTRGAETQYF.

In its sample, this clonotype was seen many times. V gene TRBV13 combines with J gene TRBJ2-7; the D is unclear. This CDR3 has 14 amino acids. In germline, CDR1 is PRHDT, CDR2 FYEKMQ (reference sequence). V shed 5 bases and J shed 4 bases, with 15 bases lying between them. The CDR3 sequence is CASSQRSGKYEQYF. CDR3 nucleotide sequence: TGTGCCAGCAGCCAAAGGAGTGGCAAATACGAGCAGTACTTC. The full variable domain, rest sourced from reference TRBV13 and TRBJ2-7, is AAGVIQSPRHLIKEKRETATLKCYPIPRHDTVYWYQQGPGQDPQFLISFYEKMQSDKGSIPDRFSAQQFSDYHSELNMSSLELGDSALYFCASSQRSGKYEQYFGPGTRLTVT.